This T cell receptor beta chain emerged from a study of T cells in Graves' hyperthyroidism and ophthalmopathy (dated by TCRdb to between 2018 and 2021). The study in broad terms: Peripheral blood was sampled at the time of initial diagnosis, prior to any treatment. To identify distinguishing TCR V-J signatures, a discovery cohort of 95 to 100 patients was used, comprising approximately 40 with Graves' ophthalmopathy and some 60 with stable Graves' hyperthyroidism. Prospective prediction of ophthalmopathy was tested in an independent validation cohort consisting of 18 to 20 hyperthyroidism patients and approximately 16 patients who later progressed to ophthalmopathy. The approximately 100 discovery patients were divided at random into training and test sets in a 7:3 ratio. The study also compared thyroid tissue and blood T-cell repertoires from several Graves' hyperthyroidism patients. Once sampling was done, hyperthyroidism patients were given methimazole at a starting dose of 30 mg daily, whereas ophthalmopathy patients were given high-dose intravenous methylprednisolone. The paper reports TCR Vbeta CDR3 sequencing of some 140 peripheral blood samples: around 45 ophthalmopathy, fewer than 80 hyperthyroidism and roughly 17 progressor patients.

The CDR3 runs 15 amino acids, cysteine and phenylalanine included. Only the CDR3 portion is preserved as DNA: 45 bases, with reading frame beginning at the first base. The trim is 6 bases for V and 1 base for J, with a gap of 14 bases between the germline ends. The CDR1 and CDR2 encoded by the germline V gene are SGHTA and FQGNSA. Stable Graves' hyperthyroidism was defined as the absence of progression to ophthalmopathy over 18 months of follow-up. Hyperthyroidism patients were aged 18 to 65 years and newly diagnosed, with disease duration of less than 2 months. Exclusion was applied to patients with uncontrolled infections, other autoimmune diseases, pregnancy or lactation. Diagnoses were established on the basis of clinical symptoms, serum thyroxine and TRAb, thyroid ultrasound, and orbital computed tomography. Ficoll-Paque density gradient centrifugation was used to isolate PBMCs from approximately 10 ml of fresh peripheral blood. Total RNA was extracted with Trizol reagent, and quality was checked on an Agilent 2100 Bioanalyzer.

Overall study outcomes, separate from this receptor: Sample size was not statistically predetermined, and investigators were not blinded to group allocation. Most expanded thyroid clonotypes (frequency above 0.001) were also detected in blood, suggesting blood repertoires may reflect thyroid immune responses. In cross-validation, a model built on a 13 V-J signature told ophthalmopathy apart from stable hyperthyroidism with approximately 90% sensitivity and about 81% specificity, and in testing the same model reached 80%/75%. In validation, the model predicted progression to ophthalmopathy a median of about 6.5 months before onset, with about 70% sensitivity and more than 72% specificity.

The TCR beta CDR3 regions were amplified from RNA transcripts. The TCR CDR3 was subjected to a first round of RT-PCR using the HTBI primer set and the Qiagen OneStep RT-PCR kit. A second multiplex PCR round built the libraries, followed by size selection and purification. Sequencing of the libraries was done on an Illumina HiSeq2000 using paired-end 100 bp reads. As for how the authors treated the data: SOAPnuke was used to process the raw data, with reads discarded if the reads contained adapters or uncalled bases, had a mean Phred below 15, or lacked an exact constant-primer or identifier match. High-quality paired reads were merged with COPE v1.2.5, and unique nucleotide sequences were defined as clonotypes. MiTCR v1.1 was used to align clonotypes to the IMGT TRBV, TRBD and TRBJ reference segments. The analysis included only V-J combinations with a frequency above 0.0001, which together covered around 99% of the repertoires. The TCS score was defined as F50 (clonal expansion) divided by E x V (chaos), with BLOSUM62-based TCRdist calculated between CDR3 peptides within each V-J. Welch's t-statistics and random forest reduced several hundred V-J features to fewer than 15, which were used in a naive Bayes classifier (R e1071). TCRdb itself trimmed the public reads at Q25 with fastp, ran MiXCR and retained productive beta chains. A single entry per CDR3 protein holds the most common genes and DNA from its merged rows. These V and J calls are TCRdb output, not the study's own analysis. Within this sample are approximately 560,000 distinct CDR3 sequences, with around a sixth of them counted one time only. The top ten clones comprise under 8% of the sample.

This clonotype was counted at least ten times. Which antigen it targets is not known. There are no base qualities to consult, and no much larger clone falls within one base. The sequence is built from TRBV7-2 and TRBJ2-3, and the D gene may be TRBD2, 7 bases matching. The sample consisted of blood. The receptor was isolated from a woman younger than 45 with Graves' hyperthyroidism. The DNA sequence reads TGTGCCAGCAGGGGGGGGGGCTCCGGCACAGATACGCAGTATTTT. Its amino acids are CASRGGGSGTDTQYF.